The 15 T cell receptor beta chains below all came from one sample that was sequenced in a study of T cell repertoires in cytomegalovirus infection. MiXCR was run by TCRdb on the reads, yielding one entry per CDR3 protein. This table has around 770,000 distinct CDR3 sequences, about 27% appearing once. Their specific antigens are unknown. Here the sequenced sample was cultured CD8+ T cells from PBMCs, taken from culture after CMV antigen stimulation. The receptors were gathered from a human donor in good health (CMV status not recorded). Some clones in this sample may be carry-over from other donors' samples.

This clonotype has just one count. This chain's CDR3 is CASSPIEDRGLLNEKLFF. The CDR3 nucleotides read TGTGCCAGCAGCCCAATCGAGGACAGGGGCCTCCTTAATGAAAAACTGTTTTTT. The chain carries TRBV7-2 and TRBJ1-4; 9 bases fit TRBD1. CDR3 length equals 18 residues. The trim removed 5 bases at V and 4 bases at J, leaving 14 bases unmatched. Germline V lookup: CDR1 SGHTA, CDR2 FQGNSA.

This clonotype was detected many times. Written as DNA, the CDR3 is TGTGCCAGCAGCCCTTCCAACCGGGCCCCTAATCAGCCCCAGCATTTT. This gives the protein CASSPSNRAPNQPQHF. V is TRBV7-6 and J is TRBJ1-5; D ambiguous. The CDR3 has 16 residues. The germline V gene encodes CDR1 SGHVS and CDR2 FNYEAQ. The V end was cut by 5 bases, the J end by 4 bases, with 18 bases between.

This clonotype was counted between two and nine times. The chain links TRBV7-9 to TRBJ1-2, with TRBD1 identical over 7 bases. Germline assignment: CDR1 SEHNR and CDR2 FQNEAQ (reference sequence). V lost 5 bases to trimming and J lost 6 bases; unmatched junction nucleotides: 6. The CDR3 spans 13 residues. In DNA form, the CDR3 reads TGTGCCAGCAGCCTACTAGGGGGCAATGGCTACACCTTC. Translation: CASSLLGGNGYTF.

This clonotype was recorded many times. This rearrangement joins TRBV12-3 or TRBV12-4 to TRBJ2-3; 12 nucleotides agree with TRBD2. The CDR3 totals 17 residues. Trimming cost V 1 base and J 1 base; bases outside gene matches: 3. The CDR3 sequence is CASSLGRLAGGTDTQYF. In DNA form, the CDR3 reads TGTGCCAGCAGTTTAGGCCGACTAGCGGGGGGCACAGATACGCAGTATTTT.

This clonotype has just a few counts. The CDR3 does not end in the conserved phenylalanine or tryptophan, so this is likely a read error. The rearrangement joins TRBV4-1 to TRBJ2-1, with 8 positions matching TRBD1. V dropped 1 base and J dropped 9; count of bases not matched to a gene: 8. Germline V lookup: CDR1 MGHRA, CDR2 YSYEKL. The length of the CDR3 is 15 residues. This chain's CDR3 is CASSQVSGTGREQFL. The CDR3 coding sequence is TGCGCCAGCAGCCAAGTATCCGGGACAGGACGTGAGCAGTTCCTC.

This clonotype has more than one count but fewer than ten. The chain is built from TRBV12-3 or TRBV12-4 and TRBJ2-2; 7 nucleotides line up with TRBD1. The CDR3 spans 16 residues. The V segment lost 4 bases and the J segment 0 bases; nucleotides outside the gene matches: 5. CDR3 sequence: CASSSDRETNTGELFF. CDR3 nucleotide sequence: TGTGCCAGCAGTTCAGACAGGGAGACGAACACCGGGGAGCTGTTTTTT.

V usage is TRBV29-1 and J usage is TRBJ2-1; 10 bases are a match to TRBD1. The V gene's germline CDR1 is SQVTM and CDR2 ANQGSEA. The CDR3 covers 16 residues. V gave up 3 bases and J gave up 5 bases; unmatched junction bases: 10. Here the CDR3 DNA reads TGCAGCGTTGATTCGGCGGGACAGGGGCCCAACAATGAGCAGTTCTTC. Amino acids: CSVDSAGQGPNNEQFF.

The chain combines TRBV4-3 with TRBJ2-1; D gene uncertain. The CDR3 consists of 18 residues. Per the germline V gene, CDR1 is LGHNA and CDR2 is YSLEER. V lost 0 bases, J lost 0 bases, and 15 bases lay in between. CDR3 in amino acids: CASSQDRGTLSSYNEQFF. The CDR3 DNA reads TGCGCCAGCAGCCAAGATCGAGGTACTCTAAGCTCCTACAATGAGCAGTTCTTC.

The gene calls are TRBV7-2 and TRBJ2-1; D gene unclear. This CDR3 spans 13 amino acids. The germline V and J ends were trimmed by 6 bases and 3 bases, with 9 bases remaining between them. From germline, CDR1 is SGHTA and CDR2 FQGNSA. CDR3 region: CASRAVGYNEQFF. DNA of the CDR3: TGTGCCAGCAGGGCGGTAGGCTACAATGAGCAGTTCTTC.

Written as DNA, the CDR3 is TGTGCCAGCAGTTTAGCGAAGGTCAATCAGCCCCAGCATTTT. This gives the protein CASSLAKVNQPQHF. The J gene is TRBJ1-5, the V gene TRBV12-3 or TRBV12-4; D not resolved. Trimming cost V 0 bases and J 3 bases, with 6 bases left between them. This CDR3 contains 14 residues.

This clonotype has just a few counts. The gene calls are TRBV7-2 and TRBJ2-4; D ambiguous. The CDR3 covers 11 residues. Germline CDR1 and CDR2: SGHTA and FQGNSA. Trimming removed 2 bases from V and 6 bases from J, with 2 bases in between. The CDR3 protein is CASSLPNIQYF. As DNA, the CDR3 is TGTGCCAGCAGCTTACCAAACATTCAGTACTTC.

This sequence joins TRBV9 and TRBJ1-1, with 7 bases aligning to TRBD1. The CDR3 spans 19 residues. The V segment lost 2 bases and the J segment 3 bases; nucleotides outside the gene matches: 19. CDR1 is SGDLS, CDR2 YYNGEE, per germline. As DNA, the CDR3 is TGTGCCAGCAGCGTTTTACCGAGACAGGGCCAGACTGAGGACACTGAAGCTTTCTTT. It yields the protein CASSVLPRQGQTEDTEAFF.

The V call is TRBV2, the J call TRBJ1-5, with 7 bases matching TRBD1. Germline V gene lookup returns CDR1 SNHLY and CDR2 FYNNEI. With 2 bases clipped from V and 4 bases from J, the junction kept 8 bases outside the gene matches. The length of the CDR3 is 16 residues. DNA for the CDR3: TGTGCCAGCAGTGAAACTCCTCCAGGGGGAAATCAGCCCCAGCATTTT. It codes for CASSETPPGGNQPQHF.

This clonotype was seen more than once but under ten times. This sequence joins TRBV18 and TRBJ1-2, with D possibly being TRBD1 (5 bases). The germline V gene has CDR1 KGHSH and CDR2 LQKENI. V dropped 6 bases and J dropped 3 bases, with 14 bases sitting between them. The CDR3 has 14 amino acids. CDR3 loop: CASSADTSHYGYTF. CDR3 nucleotides: TGTGCCAGCTCTGCGGACACGAGTCACTATGGCTACACCTTC.

The chain links TRBV6-8 to TRBJ2-7; TRBD2 aligns across 10 bases. Trimming at V came to 0 bases and at J to 7 bases, leaving 12 bases not matched to a gene. Germline V lookup: CDR1 MNHGY, CDR2 SAAAGT. This CDR3 has 17 amino acids. In DNA form, the CDR3 reads TGTGCCAGCAGTTACTCTCCGCAGCGGGGGGGCAGGAATGAGCAGTACGTC. Protein product: CASSYSPQRGGRNEQYV.